These T cell receptor beta chains were read from a single sample in a study of T cell clonotyping in hematopoietic cell transplantation. Some clones are missing from TCRdb's copy, which holds only in-frame ones; the method was immunoSEQ multiplex PCR. Of about 8,400 clones listed, about 89% are singletons. Here the sequenced sample was peripheral blood mononuclear cells, taken at the time of graft-versus-host disease after allogeneic stem cell transplant. These receptors were collected from a male patient over 55 who had an allogeneic stem cell transplant from a related donor, so the T cells may come from the graft donor. Some clones in this sample may be carry-over from other donors' samples. Both conserved end residues are part of each CDR3. A D gene is named only where the DNA matches it firmly. Not every row has a clone size; where given, it reads once, few, many or a size class.

>.|TRBV18|TRBJ1-5|.
CASSPAAGDRGSQHF
TGTGCCAGCTCCCCGGCGGCGGGGGACCGGGGGTCCCAGCATTTT
>once|TRBV7-8|TRBJ2-2|.
CASSNRDPGELFF
TGTGCCAGCAGCAACCGGGACCCCGGGGAGCTGTTTTTT
>.|TRBV6-6|TRBJ2-7|.
CASSYSTLEQYF
TGTGCCAGCAGTTACTCAACCCTCGAGCAGTACTTC
>.|TRBV27|TRBJ2-2|.
CASSPKLGSAGELFF
TGTGCCAGCAGTCCCAAGCTAGGTAGCGCCGGGGAGCTGTTTTTT
>.|TRBV28|TRBJ1-5|.
CASSPIGISNQPQHF
TGTGCCAGCAGCCCCATAGGCATTAGCAATCAGCCCCAGCATTTT
>.|TRBV7-2|TRBJ2-3|TRBD1
CASSLFPRQGRKADTQYF
TGTGCCAGCAGCTTATTTCCCCGACAGGGAAGAAAAGCAGATACGCAGTATTTT
>.|TRBV28|TRBJ1-1|.
CASSRQRLSRGTEAFF
TGTGCCAGCAGCCGCCAGCGCTTATCGAGGGGGACTGAAGCTTTCTTT
>.|TRBV11-2|TRBJ1-2|.
CASTPLGYGYTF
TGTGCCAGCACTCCCCTAGGTTATGGCTACACCTTC
>.|TRBV10-3|TRBJ1-5|TRBD1
CAISGQGDSNQPQHF
TGTGCCATCAGTGGACAGGGAGATAGCAATCAGCCCCAGCATTTT
>.|TRBV6-1|TRBJ2-1|TRBD2
CASILAGDNEQFF
TGTGCCAGCATACTAGCGGGGGACAATGAGCAGTTCTTC
>.|TRBV7-2|TRBJ2-1|.
CASSLSRPGQFF
TGTGCCAGCAGCTTATCCCGCCCTGGGCAGTTCTTC
>once|TRBV28|TRBJ1-5|TRBD1
CASSFGDREGQPQHF
TGTGCCAGCAGTTTCGGGGACAGGGAAGGCCAGCCCCAGCATTTT
>.|TRBV7-3|TRBJ2-1|.
CASSQSALTSSYNEQFF
TGTGCCAGCAGCCAGTCAGCATTAACGAGCTCCTACAATGAGCAGTTCTTC
>.|TRBV6-5|TRBJ1-1|.
CASSYSKVNTEAFF
TGTGCCAGCAGTTACTCGAAGGTGAACACTGAAGCTTTCTTT
>.|TRBV10-1|TRBJ1-1|.
CASSAGGLEGKAFF
TGCGCCAGCAGTGCGGGGGGACTCGAGGGAAAAGCTTTCTTT
>.|TRBV4-2|TRBJ2-1|.
CASSRAGINNEQFF
TGTGCCAGCAGCCGAGCAGGCATCAACAATGAGCAGTTCTTC
>.|TRBV5-1|TRBJ1-6|.
CASSLGGYGDSPLHF
TGCGCCAGCAGCTTGGGCGGCTACGGGGATTCACCCCTCCACTTT
>.|TRBV5-8|TRBJ1-5|TRBD1
CASSPRQGINQPQHF
TGTGCCAGCAGCCCGAGACAGGGGATTAATCAGCCCCAGCATTTT
>.|TRBV7-7|TRBJ2-7|TRBD1
CASSLGQGALEQYF
TGTGCTAGCAGCTTAGGACAGGGGGCGTTAGAGCAGTACTTC
>.|TRBV28|TRBJ1-1|TRBD1
CASSLPGTGGSEAFF
TGTGCCAGCAGTCTCCCCGGGACAGGCGGATCTGAAGCTTTCTTT
>.|TRBV19|TRBJ1-2|.
CASTNPPGTGYTF
TGTGCCAGTACCAACCCACCAGGGACTGGCTACACCTTC
>once|TRBV7-9|TRBJ2-7|.
CASSPPGEWSYEQYF
TGTGCCAGCAGCCCCCCCGGCGAGTGGTCCTACGAGCAGTACTTC
>.|TRBV7-6|TRBJ1-1|.
CASSSEGSNTEAFF
TGTGCCAGCAGCTCTGAGGGATCGAACACTGAAGCTTTCTTT
>.|TRBV4-1|TRBJ1-6|.
CASRGLINSPLHF
TGCGCCAGCAGGGGGTTGATTAATTCACCCCTCCACTTT
>.|TRBV6-5|TRBJ2-1|.
CASSYASSYNEQFF
TGTGCCAGCAGTTACGCGAGCTCCTACAATGAGCAGTTCTTC
>.|TRBV5-1|TRBJ2-5|.
CASRRGLGETQYF
TGCGCCAGCAGGAGGGGTTTGGGGGAGACCCAGTACTTC
>few|TRBV19|TRBJ2-7|.
CASSIRNEQYF
TGTGCCAGTAGTATTAGAAACGAGCAGTACTTC
>once|TRBV7-9|TRBJ2-7|TRBD1
CASSLDDRGSSEQYF
TGTGCCAGCAGCTTAGATGACAGGGGGTCCTCCGAGCAGTACTTC
>.|TRBV10-2|TRBJ2-3|.
CASSGTRGGFIRDTQYF
TGCGCCAGCAGTGGTACCCGTGGAGGGTTCATTCGGGATACGCAGTATTTT
>.|TRBV7-2|TRBJ1-3|TRBD1
CASSPRQGNTIYF
TGTGCCAGCAGCCCGAGACAGGGCAACACCATATATTTT
>.|TRBV27|TRBJ2-6|TRBD1
CASRGTGRKGANVLTF
TGTGCCAGCAGGGGGACAGGCCGCAAAGGGGCCAACGTCCTGACTTTC
>.|TRBV27|TRBJ2-7|TRBD1
CASSLDGRGLEQYF
TGTGCCAGCAGTTTAGATGGCAGGGGGCTCGAGCAGTACTTC
>.|TRBV7-6|TRBJ2-1|.
CASSLGAYNEQFF
TGTGCCAGCAGCTTGGGGGCTTACAATGAGCAGTTCTTC
>.|TRBV28|TRBJ2-2|TRBD1
CASSSAGGNTGELFF
TGTGCCAGCAGTTCTGCAGGGGGAAACACCGGGGAGCTGTTTTTT
>.|TRBV2|TRBJ2-7|TRBD1
CASSERVGTGYREQYF
TGTGCCAGCAGTGAAAGGGTCGGGACAGGGTATCGCGAGCAGTACTTC
>once|TRBV25-1|TRBJ2-5|TRBD2
CASSDPTTSGGEETQYF
TGTGCCAGCAGTGATCCCACAACTAGCGGGGGGGAAGAGACCCAGTACTTC
>.|TRBV5-1|TRBJ2-2|.
CASSLVWRGTGELFF
TGCGCCAGCAGCTTGGTTTGGAGGGGCACCGGGGAGCTGTTTTTT
>.|TRBV28|TRBJ1-1|.
CASRDGGYLNTEAFF
TGTGCCAGCAGGGACGGGGGCTACCTAAACACTGAAGCTTTCTTT
>.|TRBV28|TRBJ2-7|TRBD2
CASSEPGLAGYEQYF
TGTGCCAGCAGTGAGCCCGGACTAGCGGGCTACGAGCAGTACTTC
>.|TRBV7-9|TRBJ2-7|.
CASSLEMESSEQYF
TGTGCCAGCAGCTTAGAAATGGAATCAAGCGAGCAGTACTTC
>.|TRBV28|TRBJ2-7|.
CATTRGSYEQYF
TGTGCCACTACCCGGGGATCCTACGAGCAGTACTTC